Below are 9 T cell receptor beta chains sequenced from a single sample in a study of T cell changes during pregnancy in multiple sclerosis. Sequencing was performed with immunoSEQ multiplex PCR; in TCRdb, only in-frame clones are kept and a portion is missing. In the table there are about 42,000 clones, about 85% of which are singletons. The material was CD4+ T cells from peripheral blood mononuclear cells, obtained before pregnancy. The receptors were gathered from a female donor with multiple sclerosis, enrolled in a pregnancy study.

This chain connects TRBV7-9 to TRBJ1-6, with 7 bases identical to TRBD1. The CDR3 has 15 residues. Germline values: CDR1 SEHNR, CDR2 FQNEAQ (reference sequence). With V trimmed by 8 bases and J by 5 bases, 9 bases remained unmatched. CDR3 amino acids: CASGLWDSDNSPLHF. In DNA form, the CDR3 reads TGTGCCAGCGGGCTATGGGACAGCGATAATTCACCCCTCCACTTT.

V and J are TRBV11-2 and TRBJ2-6, with 9 bases fitting TRBD1. V gave up 4 bases and J gave up 0 bases; unmatched junction bases: 7. Germline-derived CDR1 and CDR2 are SGHAT and FQNNGV. This CDR3 spans 18 amino acids. The CDR3, as DNA: TGTGCCAGCAGCTCCAAACAGGGGGCGAGCTCTGGGGCCAACGTCCTGACTTTC. Encoded protein: CASSSKQGASSGANVLTF.

The chain recombines TRBV5-4 with TRBJ2-7; D is unclear. CDR3 length: 17 amino acids. Trimming stripped 0 bases from V and 1 base from J, with 17 bases between. CDR1 and CDR2 (germline): SGHNT, YYREEE (reference sequence). The CDR3 spells CASSLGNGGPNSYEQYF. The DNA of the CDR3 is TGTGCCAGCAGCTTGGGAAACGGCGGCCCGAATTCCTACGAGCAGTACTTC.

The chain recombines TRBV16 with TRBJ1-1; no clear D gene. Trimming took 5 bases from V and 1 from J, leaving 8 bases between them. Germline lookup yields CDR1 KGHSY and CDR2 FQNENV. This CDR3 spans 13 amino acids. The CDR3 region has the DNA TGTGCCAGCAGCGGCCCCGCGAACACTGAAGCTTTCTTT. Translating gives CASSGPANTEAFF.

This clone has only a few counts. The V gene is TRBV15, the J gene TRBJ1-6; D is undetermined. V lost 5 bases, J lost 8 bases, and 10 bases lay in between. The CDR3 consists of 13 residues. From germline, CDR1 is LNHNV and CDR2 YYDKDF (reference sequence). The CDR3 reads CATSSRVDSPLHF. The CDR3 DNA is TGTGCCACCAGCTCGAGGGTAGATTCACCCCTCCACTTT.

This chain connects TRBV6-5 to TRBJ2-2, with D possibly being TRBD2 (6 bases). The CDR3 covers 16 residues. The V end was cut by 0 bases, the J end by 4 bases, with 12 bases between. Germline lookup yields CDR1 MNHEY and CDR2 SVGAGI. The CDR3 bases are TGTGCCAGCAGTTACTCGGACGGGCGGGGCACCGGGGAGCTGTTTTTT. It encodes CASSYSDGRGTGELFF.

The chain links TRBV11-2 to TRBJ2-2; TRBD1 agrees at 8 bases. With V trimmed by 3 bases and J by 6 bases, 3 bases remained unmatched. CDR1 and CDR2 from the germline V gene are SGHAT and FQNNGV. The CDR3 extends over 14 amino acids. For the CDR3, the DNA is TGTGCCAGCAGCTTGCAGGGGGCCTCCGGGGAGCTGTTTTTT. Its protein product is CASSLQGASGELFF.

The chain links TRBV6-1 to TRBJ1-2; TRBD1 agrees at 10 bases. In germline, CDR1 is MNHNS, CDR2 SASEGT. V lost 2 bases, J lost 7 bases, and 10 bases stayed unmatched. The CDR3 is 16 amino acids. The CDR3 nucleotides read TGTGCCAGCAGTGAATTAGCCGGGACAGGGGCTGTTGGCTACACCTTC. Encoded protein: CASSELAGTGAVGYTF.

This clone has more than one count but fewer than ten. The chain joins TRBV6-5 to TRBJ2-3; D remains ambiguous. The V gene lost 10 bases and the J gene lost 6 bases, with 14 bases spanning the gap. The CDR3 covers 12 residues. Germline V CDR1 and CDR2: MNHEY, SVGAGI. The chain's CDR3 is CATSSSSDTQYF. CDR3 bases: TGTGCCACCTCAAGTAGTTCGGATACGCAGTATTTT.